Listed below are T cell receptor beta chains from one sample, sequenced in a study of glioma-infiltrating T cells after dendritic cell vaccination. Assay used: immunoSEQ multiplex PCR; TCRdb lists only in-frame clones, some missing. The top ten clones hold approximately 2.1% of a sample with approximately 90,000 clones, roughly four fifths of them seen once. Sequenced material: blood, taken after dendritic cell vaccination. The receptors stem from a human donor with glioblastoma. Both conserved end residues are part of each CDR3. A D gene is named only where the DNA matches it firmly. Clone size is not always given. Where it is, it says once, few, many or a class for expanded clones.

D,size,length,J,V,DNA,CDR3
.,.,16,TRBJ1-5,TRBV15,TGTGCCACCAGCAGAGATCTGGCAGGGGCGGGCCAGCCCCAGCATTTT,CATSRDLAGAGQPQHF
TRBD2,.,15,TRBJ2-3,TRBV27,TGTGCCAGCAGTCTGGGACTAGCGAGCACAGATACGCAGTATTTT,CASSLGLASTDTQYF
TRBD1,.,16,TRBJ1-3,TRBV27,TGTGCCTCCCGAGGCCGGGACAGTAGCTCTGGAAACACCATATATTTT,CASRGRDSSSGNTIYF
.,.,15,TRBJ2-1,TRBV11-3,TGTGCCAGCAGCTTAGAACAGGGACCCTACAATGAGCAGTTCTTC,CASSLEQGPYNEQFF
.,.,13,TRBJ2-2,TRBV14,TGTGCCAGCAGCCCACAGGGTGCCGGGGAGCTGTTTTTT,CASSPQGAGELFF
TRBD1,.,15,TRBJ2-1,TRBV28,TGTGCCAGCAACGCAGGTGGACAGGGGAAGAATGAGCAGTTCTTC,CASNAGGQGKNEQFF
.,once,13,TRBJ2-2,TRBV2,TGTGCCAGCAGGGCTTTGAGGGCCGGGGAGCTGTTTTTT,CASRALRAGELFF
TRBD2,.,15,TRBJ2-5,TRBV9,TGTGCCAGCAGCTTACGGACTAGCGGCCAAGAGACCCAGTACTTC,CASSLRTSGQETQYF
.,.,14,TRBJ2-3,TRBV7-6,TGTGCCAGCAGCTTAGGGCGGGCCGTGGTTACGCAGTATTTT,CASSLGRAVVTQYF
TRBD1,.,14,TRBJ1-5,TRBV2,TGTGCCAGCAGCGGACAGGGGGCGAAACAGCCCCAGCATTTT,CASSGQGAKQPQHF
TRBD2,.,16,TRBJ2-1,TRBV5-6,TGTGCCAGCAGCCCTGGACTAGCCGGAATTAACAATGAGCAGTTCTTC,CASSPGLAGINNEQFF
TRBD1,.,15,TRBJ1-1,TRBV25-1,TGTGCCAGCAGTCCTCGAGGGGACAGGAACACTGAAGCTTTCTTT,CASSPRGDRNTEAFF
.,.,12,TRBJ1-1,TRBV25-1,TGTGCCAGCAGTATCTCCCTTTCCGAAGCTTTCTTT,CASSISLSEAFF
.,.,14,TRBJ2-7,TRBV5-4,TGTGCCAGCAGCTTGGGGCAGGGTTTCTACGAGCAGTACTTC,CASSLGQGFYEQYF
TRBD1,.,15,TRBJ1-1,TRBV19,TGTGCCAGTAGTATGCCGGGGACAGGGGGCACTGAAGCTTTCTTT,CASSMPGTGGTEAFF
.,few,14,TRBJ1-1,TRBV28,TGTGCCAGCAGTTCAACAGGGACGGGCACTGAAGCTTTCTTT,CASSSTGTGTEAFF
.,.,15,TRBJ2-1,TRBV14,TGTGCCAGCAGCGGACGCAGGGCCTTTTACAATGAGCAGTTCTTC,CASSGRRAFYNEQFF
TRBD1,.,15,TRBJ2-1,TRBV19,TGTGCCAGTAGTGCTATGGGACAGCGAAACAATGAGCAGTTCTTC,CASSAMGQRNNEQFF
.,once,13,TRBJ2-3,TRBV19,TGTGCCAGTAGTATCCCCCCGGAGCCGCCGCAGTATTTT,CASSIPPEPPQYF
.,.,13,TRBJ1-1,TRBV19,TGTGCCAGTAGCCTTCAGCGGGGCACTGAAGCTTTCTTT,CASSLQRGTEAFF
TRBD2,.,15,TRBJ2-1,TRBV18,TGTGCCAGCTCGCCGAGGGAGGGTACCCACAATGAGCAGTTCTTC,CASSPREGTHNEQFF
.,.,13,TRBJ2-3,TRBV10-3,TGTGCCATCAGCCGGGGGGCCGGTGATACGCAGTATTTT,CAISRGAGDTQYF
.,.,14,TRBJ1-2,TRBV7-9,TGTGCCAGCAGCCTGGGGAGGGGCGATTATGGCTACACCTTC,CASSLGRGDYGYTF
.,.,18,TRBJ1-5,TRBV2,TGTGCCAGCAGTGAAGCAGAATGGGAGGGGATCGGCAATCAGCCCCAGCATTTT,CASSEAEWEGIGNQPQHF
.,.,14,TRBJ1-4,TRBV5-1,TGCGCCAGCAGCTTGAGGGGGGAGGGTGAAAAACTGTTTTTT,CASSLRGEGEKLFF
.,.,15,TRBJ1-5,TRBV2,TGTGCCAGCAGTTCAGGACAGCAATCCAATCAGCCCCAGCATTTT,CASSSGQQSNQPQHF
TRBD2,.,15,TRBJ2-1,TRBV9,TGTGCCAGCAGCGTAGGTCTAGCGGGAGGTGGTGAGCAGTTCTTC,CASSVGLAGGGEQFF
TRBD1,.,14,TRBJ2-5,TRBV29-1,TGCAGCGTTGAAGCCCAGGGGGCTGGGGAGACCCAGTACTTC,CSVEAQGAGETQYF